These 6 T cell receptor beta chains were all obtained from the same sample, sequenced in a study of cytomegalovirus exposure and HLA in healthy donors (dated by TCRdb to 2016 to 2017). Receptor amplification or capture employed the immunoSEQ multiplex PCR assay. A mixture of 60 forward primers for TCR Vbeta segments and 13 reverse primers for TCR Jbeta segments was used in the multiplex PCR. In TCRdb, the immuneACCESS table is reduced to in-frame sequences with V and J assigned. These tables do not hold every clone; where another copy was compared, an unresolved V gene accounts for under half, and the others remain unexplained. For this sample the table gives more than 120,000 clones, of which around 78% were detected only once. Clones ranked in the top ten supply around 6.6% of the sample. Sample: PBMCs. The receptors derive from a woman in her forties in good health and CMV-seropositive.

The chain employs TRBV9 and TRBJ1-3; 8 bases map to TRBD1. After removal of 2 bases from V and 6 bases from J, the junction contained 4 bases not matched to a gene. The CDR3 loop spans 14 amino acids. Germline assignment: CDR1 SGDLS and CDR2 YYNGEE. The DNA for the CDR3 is TGTGCCAGCAGCGTTCAGGGGGCCTCAAACACCATATATTTT. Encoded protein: CASSVQGASNTIYF.

The CDR3 bases are TGCGCCAGCAGCTTGAGCAACACAGATACGCAGTATTTT. It codes for CASSLSNTDTQYF. The chain employs TRBV5-1 and TRBJ2-3; D not certain. The germline CDR1 and CDR2 sequences are SGHRS and YFSETQ. The CDR3 totals 13 residues. Between the trimmed V and J ends, which lost 1 base and 2 bases, there was a span of 5 bases.

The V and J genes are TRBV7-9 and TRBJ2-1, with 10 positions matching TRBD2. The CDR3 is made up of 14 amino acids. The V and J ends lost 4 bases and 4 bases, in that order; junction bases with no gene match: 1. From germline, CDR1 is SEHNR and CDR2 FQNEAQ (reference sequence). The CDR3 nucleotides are TGTGCCAGCAGCTCGACTAGCGGGTACAATGAGCAGTTCTTC. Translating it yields CASSSTSGYNEQFF.

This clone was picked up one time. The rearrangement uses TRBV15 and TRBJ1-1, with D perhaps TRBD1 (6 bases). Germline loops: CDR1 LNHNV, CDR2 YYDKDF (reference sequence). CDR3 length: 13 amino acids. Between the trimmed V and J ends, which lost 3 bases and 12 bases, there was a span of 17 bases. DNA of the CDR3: TGTGCCACCAGCAGGGGGGCCGATGGCTTACCTTTCTTT. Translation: CATSRGADGLPFF.

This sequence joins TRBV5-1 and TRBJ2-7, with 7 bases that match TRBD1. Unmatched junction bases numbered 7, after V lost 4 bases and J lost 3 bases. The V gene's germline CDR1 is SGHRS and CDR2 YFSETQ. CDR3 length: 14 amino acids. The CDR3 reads CASSPGQVIYEQYF. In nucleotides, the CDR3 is TGCGCCAGCAGCCCCGGACAGGTTATCTACGAGCAGTACTTC.

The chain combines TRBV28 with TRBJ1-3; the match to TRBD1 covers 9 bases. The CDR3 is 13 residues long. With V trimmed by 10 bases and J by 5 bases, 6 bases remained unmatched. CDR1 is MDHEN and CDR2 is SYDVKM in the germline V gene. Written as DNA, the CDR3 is TGTGCCACGACGGGACAGGGCAGAAACACCATATATTTT. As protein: CATTGQGRNTIYF.